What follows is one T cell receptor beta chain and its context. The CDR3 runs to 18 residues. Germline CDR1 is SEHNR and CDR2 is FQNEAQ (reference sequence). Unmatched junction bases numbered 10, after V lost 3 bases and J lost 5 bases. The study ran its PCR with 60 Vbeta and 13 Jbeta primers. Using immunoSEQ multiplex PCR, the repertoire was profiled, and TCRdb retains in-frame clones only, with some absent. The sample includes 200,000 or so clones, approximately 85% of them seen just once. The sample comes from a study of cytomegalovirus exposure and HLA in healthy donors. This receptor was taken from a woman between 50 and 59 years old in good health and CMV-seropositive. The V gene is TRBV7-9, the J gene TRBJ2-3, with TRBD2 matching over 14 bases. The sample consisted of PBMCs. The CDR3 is CASSFPPGLAGVLDTQYF. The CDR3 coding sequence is TGTGCCAGCAGCTTCCCGCCGGGACTAGCGGGAGTGTTAGATACGCAGTATTTT.